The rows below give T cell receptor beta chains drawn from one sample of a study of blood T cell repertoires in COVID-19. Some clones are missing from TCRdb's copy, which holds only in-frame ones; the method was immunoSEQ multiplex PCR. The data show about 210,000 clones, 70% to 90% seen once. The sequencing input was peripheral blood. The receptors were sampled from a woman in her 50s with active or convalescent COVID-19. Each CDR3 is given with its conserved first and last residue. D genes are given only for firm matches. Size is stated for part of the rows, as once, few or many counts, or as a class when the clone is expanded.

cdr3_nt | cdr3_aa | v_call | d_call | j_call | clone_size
TGTGCCAGCACTACAGGGGGCGCGGGCAATCAGCCCCAGCATTTT | CASTTGGAGNQPQHF | TRBV6-5 | TRBD1 | TRBJ1-5 | -
TGTGCCACCAGCAGAGGAGTAGGAGAAGGTGGGCCCCAGCATTTT | CATSRGVGEGGPQHF | TRBV15 | - | TRBJ1-5 | -
TGTGCCAGCTCACCAATACAGGGCGGCACCGGGGAGCTGTTTTTT | CASSPIQGGTGELFF | TRBV18 | - | TRBJ2-2 | -
TGTGCCAGCTCCCGGGATAACAGGGGGCGTGAGACCCAGTACTTC | CASSRDNRGRETQYF | TRBV18 | TRBD1 | TRBJ2-5 | -
TGTGCCAGCAGTTCCAATAGCGGGAGAGGAGATACGCAGTATTTT | CASSSNSGRGDTQYF | TRBV6-5 | TRBD2 | TRBJ2-3 | -
TGCAGTGCTAGTGGAGGCGGAGAGAGCACTGAAGCTTTCTTT | CSASGGGESTEAFF | TRBV20-1 | - | TRBJ1-1 | -
TGTGCCAGCAGTGAACAGGGCTATAGCAATCAGCCCCAGCATTTT | CASSEQGYSNQPQHF | TRBV2 | - | TRBJ1-5 | -
TGTGCCAGCAGCTTCCAGGCTTCCCTACCCTACGAGCAGTACTTC | CASSFQASLPYEQYF | TRBV5-5 | - | TRBJ2-7 | once
TGTGCCAGCTCTCCGCAGGAGGGGAGCGGGGGAAACACCATATATTTT | CASSPQEGSGGNTIYF | TRBV18 | - | TRBJ1-3 | -
TGCGCCAGCAGCTTGGCCAGTAGCGGGGGGCCATACAATGAGCAGTTCTTC | CASSLASSGGPYNEQFF | TRBV5-1 | TRBD2 | TRBJ2-1 | -
TGTGCCAGCAGCCGAGGACAGGGGGCCTACAATGAGCAGTTCTTC | CASSRGQGAYNEQFF | TRBV5-5 | TRBD1 | TRBJ2-1 | -
TGCGCCAGCAGCCCTCCCGGGACTAGCGGGATTGGCGAGCAGTACTTC | CASSPPGTSGIGEQYF | TRBV5-1 | TRBD2 | TRBJ2-7 | -
TGTGCCAGCAGCTTGGACAGAGGCGAGCAGTACTTC | CASSLDRGEQYF | TRBV2 | - | TRBJ2-7 | -
TGTGCCAGCAGTCCCGACATGGGCGGGAATCAGCCCCAGCATTTT | CASSPDMGGNQPQHF | TRBV2 | - | TRBJ1-5 | -
TGTGCCACCACTTACTACGGCATGAACACTGAAGCTTTCTTT | CATTYYGMNTEAFF | TRBV28 | - | TRBJ1-1 | -
TGTGCCAGCAGTGACTCGAAAGCGGCCAGCAATGAGCAGTTCTTC | CASSDSKAASNEQFF | TRBV6-4 | - | TRBJ2-1 | -
TGTGCCAGCAGTCCGTATGCCGGACAGAAACTGTTTTTT | CASSPYAGQKLFF | TRBV28 | - | TRBJ1-4 | -
TGTGCCAGCTCGCAGGGGGAACAGCCCCAGCATTTT | CASSQGEQPQHF | TRBV18 | TRBD1 | TRBJ1-5 | -
TGCAGCGTTGCGGGGTCCGGCGAGCAGTACTTC | CSVAGSGEQYF | TRBV29-1 | - | TRBJ2-7 | -
TGTGCCAGCAGCTCAGAACGTCTAGAGACCCAGTACTTC | CASSSERLETQYF | TRBV5-5 | - | TRBJ2-5 | -
TGTGCCAGCAGCCACGGTGGGGCTCAGTACTTC | CASSHGGAQYF | TRBV5-4 | - | TRBJ2-5 | -
TGTGCCTGGAGTTGGCAGGGAACTGGGCTTTATGGCTACACCTTC | CAWSWQGTGLYGYTF | TRBV30 | - | TRBJ1-2 | -
TGTGCCAGCAGTCCAGGACAGGGGAAAACCCTTGGCGGCTACACCTTC | CASSPGQGKTLGGYTF | TRBV6-4 | TRBD1 | TRBJ1-2 | -
TGTGCCAGCAGTTTACAGGGGGGTAGTGAAAAACTGTTTTTT | CASSLQGGSEKLFF | TRBV27 | TRBD1 | TRBJ1-4 | -